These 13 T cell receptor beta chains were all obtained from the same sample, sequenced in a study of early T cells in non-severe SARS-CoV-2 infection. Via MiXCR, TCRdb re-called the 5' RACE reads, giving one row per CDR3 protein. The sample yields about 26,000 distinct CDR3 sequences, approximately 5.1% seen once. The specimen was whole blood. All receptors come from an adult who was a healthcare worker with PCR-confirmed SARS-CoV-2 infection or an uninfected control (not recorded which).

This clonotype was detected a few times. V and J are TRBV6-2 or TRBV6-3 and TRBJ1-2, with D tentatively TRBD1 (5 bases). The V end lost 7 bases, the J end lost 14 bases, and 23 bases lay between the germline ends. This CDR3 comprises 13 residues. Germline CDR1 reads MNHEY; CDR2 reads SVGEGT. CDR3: CASTSPPTAEGTF. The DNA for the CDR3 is TGTGCCAGCACCTCTCCTCCGACAGCAGAAGGGACCTTC.

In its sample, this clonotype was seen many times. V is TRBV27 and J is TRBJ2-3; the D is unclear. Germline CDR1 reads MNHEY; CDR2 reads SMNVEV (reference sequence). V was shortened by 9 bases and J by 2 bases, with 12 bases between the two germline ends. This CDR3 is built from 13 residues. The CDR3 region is CASSTVNTDTQYF. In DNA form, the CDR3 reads TGTGCCAGTAGCACAGTTAACACAGATACGCAGTATTTT.

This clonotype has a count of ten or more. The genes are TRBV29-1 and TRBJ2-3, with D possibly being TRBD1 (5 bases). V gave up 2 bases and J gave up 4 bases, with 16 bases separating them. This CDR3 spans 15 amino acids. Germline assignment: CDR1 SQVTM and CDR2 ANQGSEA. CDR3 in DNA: TGCAGCGTTGAAAAAAACCCTAGACAGTCAGATACGCAGTATTTT. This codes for CSVEKNPRQSDTQYF.

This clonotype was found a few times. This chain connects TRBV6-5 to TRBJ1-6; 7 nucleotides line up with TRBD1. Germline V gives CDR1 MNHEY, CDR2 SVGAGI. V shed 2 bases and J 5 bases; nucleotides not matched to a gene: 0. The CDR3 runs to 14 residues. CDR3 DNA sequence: TGTGCCAGCAGTTACGACAGGGATAATTCACCCCTCCACTTT. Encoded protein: CASSYDRDNSPLHF.

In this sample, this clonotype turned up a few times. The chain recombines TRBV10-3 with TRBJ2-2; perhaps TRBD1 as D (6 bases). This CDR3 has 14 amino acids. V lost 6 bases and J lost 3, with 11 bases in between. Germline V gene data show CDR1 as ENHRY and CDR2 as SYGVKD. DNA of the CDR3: TGTGCCATCAGCGCGGACAGCTACACCGGGGAGCTGTTTTTT. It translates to CAISADSYTGELFF.

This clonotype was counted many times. CDR3 DNA: TGTGCCAGCAGCCTATACCCCAGGGACATTCAGTACTTC. This gives the protein CASSLYPRDIQYF. The chain carries TRBV6-2 or TRBV6-3 and TRBJ2-4; TRBD1 is a possible D gene (5 bases). The germline CDR1 and CDR2 sequences are MNHEY and SVGEGT. The CDR3 totals 13 residues. The V end was cut by 6 bases, the J end by 8 bases, with 14 bases between.

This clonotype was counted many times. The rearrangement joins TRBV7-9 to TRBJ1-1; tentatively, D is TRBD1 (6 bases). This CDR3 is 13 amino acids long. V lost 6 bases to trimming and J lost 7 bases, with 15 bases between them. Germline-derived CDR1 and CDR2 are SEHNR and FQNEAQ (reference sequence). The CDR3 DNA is TGTGCCAGCAGTTCTACAGGGCTCAGTGAAGCTTTCTTT. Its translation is CASSSTGLSEAFF.

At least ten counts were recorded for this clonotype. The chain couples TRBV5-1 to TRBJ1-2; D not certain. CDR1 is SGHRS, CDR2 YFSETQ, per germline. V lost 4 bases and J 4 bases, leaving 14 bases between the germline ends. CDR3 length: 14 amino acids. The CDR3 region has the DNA TGCGCCAGCAGCACTGGAACGACGGTCTATGGCTACACCTTC. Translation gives CASSTGTTVYGYTF.

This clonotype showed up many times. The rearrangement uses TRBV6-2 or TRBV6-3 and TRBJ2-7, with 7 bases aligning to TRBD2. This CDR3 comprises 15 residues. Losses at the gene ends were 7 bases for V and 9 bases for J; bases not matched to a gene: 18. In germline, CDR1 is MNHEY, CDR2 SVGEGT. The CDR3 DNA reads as TGTGCCAGCAAAAACGGGGCGGCTAGCGGCTTCGGGCAGTACTTC. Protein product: CASKNGAASGFGQYF.

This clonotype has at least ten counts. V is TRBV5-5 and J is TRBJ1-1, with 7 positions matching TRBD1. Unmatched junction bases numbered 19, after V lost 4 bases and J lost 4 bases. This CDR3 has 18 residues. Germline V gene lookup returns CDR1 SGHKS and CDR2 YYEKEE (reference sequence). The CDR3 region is CASSLLPGQTRGSTEAFF. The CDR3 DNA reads TGTGCCAGCAGCCTACTGCCGGGACAGACCCGCGGGAGCACTGAAGCTTTCTTT.

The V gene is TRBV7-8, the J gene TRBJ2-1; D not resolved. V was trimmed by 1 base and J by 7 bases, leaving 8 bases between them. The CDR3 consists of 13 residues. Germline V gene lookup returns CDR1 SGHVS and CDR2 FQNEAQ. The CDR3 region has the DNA TGTGCCAGCAGCTTAGGTCGGCGAAATGAGCAGTTCTTC. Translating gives CASSLGRRNEQFF.

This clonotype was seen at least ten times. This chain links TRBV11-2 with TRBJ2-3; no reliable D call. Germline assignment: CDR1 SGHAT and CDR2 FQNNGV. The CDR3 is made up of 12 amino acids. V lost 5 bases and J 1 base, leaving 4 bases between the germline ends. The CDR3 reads CASSARTDTQYF. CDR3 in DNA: TGTGCCAGCAGCGCACGCACAGATACGCAGTATTTT.

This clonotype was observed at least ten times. The CDR3 coding sequence is TGTGCCAGCAGTTTAAGTTACAGGAGATCTTACAATGAGCAGTTCTTC. Translation: CASSLSYRRSYNEQFF. This chain uses TRBV12-3 or TRBV12-4 with TRBJ2-1, with D possibly matching TRBD1 (5 bases). There are 16 residues in the CDR3. V shed 2 bases and J shed 4 bases, with 15 bases lying between them.